Listed below are T cell receptor beta chains from one sample, sequenced in a study of cytomegalovirus exposure and HLA in healthy donors. Repertoires were generated with immunoSEQ multiplex PCR, while TCRdb's copy carries only in-frame clones and drops some. The sample contains about 120,000 clones, more than 60% of which appear only once. The sample taken for sequencing was PBMCs. The receptor source for this set is a woman between 35 and 50 years old in good health and CMV-seropositive. CDR3s include the opening cysteine and the closing phenylalanine or tryptophan. A D gene is named only where the DNA matches it firmly. Clone size is not always given. Where it is, it says once, few, many or a class for expanded clones.

D gene,J gene,V gene,clone size,CDR3 protein,CDR3 DNA
TRBD1,TRBJ2-7,TRBV5-1,.,CASSPGQSVYEQYF,TGCGCCAGCAGCCCGGGACAGTCCGTCTACGAGCAGTACTTC
.,TRBJ1-3,TRBV9,.,CASSVAALPSSGNTIYF,TGTGCCAGCAGCGTGGCCGCATTACCTTCCTCTGGAAACACCATATATTTT
.,TRBJ1-1,TRBV7-2,.,CASSLSVGNTEAFF,TGTGCCAGCAGCTTAAGCGTAGGGAACACTGAAGCTTTCTTT
.,TRBJ2-5,TRBV7-7,few,CASSLNPLSGETQYF,TGTGCTAGCAGCTTAAACCCCTTGTCGGGAGAGACCCAGTACTTC
.,TRBJ2-1,TRBV7-2,.,CASRRGGTFSSYNEQFF,TGTGCCAGCAGGCGGGGCGGGACTTTCAGCTCCTACAATGAGCAGTTCTTC
.,TRBJ2-7,TRBV9,.,CASSPTGIASYEQYF,TGTGCCAGCAGCCCAACAGGCATTGCGTCCTACGAGCAGTACTTC
.,TRBJ1-1,TRBV7-2,.,CASSFDKFSPEAFF,TGTGCCAGCAGCTTTGACAAATTCAGCCCTGAAGCTTTCTTT
.,TRBJ2-6,TRBV5-1,.,CASSPLSTAPSSGANVLTF,TGCGCCAGCAGCCCCTTGTCCACAGCACCCTCCTCTGGGGCCAACGTCCTGACTTTC
TRBD1,TRBJ1-4,TRBV2,.,CASLRDRGLREKLFF,TGTGCCAGCTTACGGGACAGGGGGCTTCGAGAAAAACTGTTTTTT
TRBD2,TRBJ2-1,TRBV5-1,.,CASSWTSGRDGDEQFF,TGCGCCAGCAGCTGGACTAGCGGGAGGGATGGCGATGAGCAGTTCTTC
.,TRBJ2-7,TRBV15,.,CATRVGSPYF,TGTGCCACCAGAGTGGGCTCGCCGTACTTC
TRBD1,TRBJ1-5,TRBV7-2,.,CASSPAVQGARQPQHF,TGTGCCAGCAGCCCCGCGGTACAGGGGGCGCGACAGCCCCAGCATTTT
TRBD1,TRBJ2-1,TRBV6-5,.,CATHPLGQGHNEQFF,TGTGCCACCCACCCCTTGGGACAGGGCCACAATGAGCAGTTCTTC
.,TRBJ2-3,TRBV6-5,.,CASSIRKDTQYF,TGTGCCAGCAGCATTAGAAAGGATACGCAGTATTTT
TRBD1,TRBJ1-4,TRBV11-2,.,CASSPTGGNEKLFF,TGTGCCAGCAGCCCAACAGGGGGGAATGAAAAACTGTTTTTT
.,TRBJ1-3,TRBV21-1,.,CASSTEGGTGRNTIYF,TGTGCCAGCAGCACGGAGGGAGGGACAGGACGAAACACCATATATTTT
TRBD1,TRBJ1-2,TRBV5-6,.,CASSFSGQVYGYTF,TGTGCCAGCAGCTTTTCAGGACAGGTCTATGGCTACACCTTC
.,TRBJ2-7,TRBV20-1,.,CSAPSAIEQYF,TGCAGTGCTCCTTCCGCGATCGAGCAGTACTTC
TRBD1,TRBJ2-5,TRBV7-3,.,CASSYPDRGRKETQYF,TGTGCCAGCAGCTACCCGGACAGGGGCCGCAAAGAGACCCAGTACTTC
.,TRBJ1-6,TRBV7-8,few,CASSPGWKGIGFNSPLHF,TGTGCCAGCAGCCCAGGGTGGAAGGGAATCGGGTTTAATTCACCCCTCCACTTT
TRBD2,TRBJ2-1,TRBV7-9,few,CASSLTSGGYNEQFF,TGTGCCAGCAGTCTTACTAGCGGGGGATACAATGAGCAGTTCTTC
TRBD2,TRBJ2-2,TRBV19,.,CASSIGRGENTGELFF,TGTGCCAGTAGTATCGGGCGGGGGGAGAACACCGGGGAGCTGTTTTTT
TRBD1,TRBJ1-1,TRBV7-8,.,CASSLGGQALFNTEAFF,TGTGCCAGCAGCTTAGGAGGACAGGCCCTCTTCAACACTGAAGCTTTCTTT
.,TRBJ2-7,TRBV2,.,CASSPDGGLSYEQYF,TGTGCCAGCAGCCCGGACGGGGGGCTCTCCTACGAGCAGTACTTC
TRBD1,TRBJ1-5,TRBV19,.,CASSIGQGLRNQPQHF,TGTGCCAGTAGTATAGGACAGGGGTTGCGCAATCAGCCCCAGCATTTT
TRBD1,TRBJ1-4,TRBV9,.,CASSPRDRRSEKLFF,TGTGCCAGCAGCCCCCGGGACAGGAGAAGTGAAAAACTGTTTTTT
TRBD1,TRBJ1-1,TRBV5-1,.,CASSYGQGTEAFF,TGCGCCAGCAGCTACGGACAGGGGACTGAAGCTTTCTTT
.,TRBJ1-1,TRBV11-2,.,CASSNPGDQAFF,TGTGCCAGCAGCAATCCGGGGGATCAAGCTTTCTTT
TRBD1,TRBJ2-1,TRBV6-1,.,CASRQRIQGRNEQFF,TGTGCCAGCAGACAAAGGATACAGGGGAGAAATGAGCAGTTCTTC
TRBD1,TRBJ1-5,TRBV5-1,.,CASRVTGASNQPQHF,TGCGCCAGCAGAGTAACAGGGGCGAGCAATCAGCCCCAGCATTTT
TRBD1,TRBJ1-1,TRBV29-1,.,CSATGQGGTEAFF,TGCAGCGCGACCGGACAGGGAGGAACTGAAGCTTTCTTT
TRBD2,TRBJ2-1,TRBV7-6,.,CASSPRGREGSEQFF,TGTGCCAGCAGCCCTCGGGGGCGGGAGGGGAGTGAGCAGTTCTTC
TRBD1,TRBJ1-6,TRBV7-9,.,CASSAGGSYNSPLHF,TGTGCCAGCAGCGCAGGGGGCTCCTATAATTCCCCCCTCCACTTT
TRBD1,TRBJ2-7,TRBV7-3,.,CASSLTGQGLEQYF,TGTGCCAGCAGCTTAACCGGACAGGGTCTCGAGCAGTACTTC